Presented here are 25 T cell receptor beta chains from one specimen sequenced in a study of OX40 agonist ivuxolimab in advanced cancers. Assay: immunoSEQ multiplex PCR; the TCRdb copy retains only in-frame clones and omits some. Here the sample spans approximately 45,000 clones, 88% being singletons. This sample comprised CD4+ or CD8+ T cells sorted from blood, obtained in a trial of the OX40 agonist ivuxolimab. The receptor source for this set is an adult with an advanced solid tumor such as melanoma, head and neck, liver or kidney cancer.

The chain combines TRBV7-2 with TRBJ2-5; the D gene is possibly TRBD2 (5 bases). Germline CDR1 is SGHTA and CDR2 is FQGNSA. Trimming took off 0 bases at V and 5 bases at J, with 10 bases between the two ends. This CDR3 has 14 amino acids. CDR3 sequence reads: CASSLAGAAETQYF. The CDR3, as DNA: TGTGCCAGCAGCTTAGCGGGAGCGGCGGAGACCCAGTACTTC.

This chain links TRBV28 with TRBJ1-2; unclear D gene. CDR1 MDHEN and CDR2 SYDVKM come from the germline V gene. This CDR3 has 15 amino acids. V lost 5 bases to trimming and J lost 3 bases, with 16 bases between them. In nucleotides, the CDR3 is TGTGCCAGCAGTGGGTCGATTATTGTGGACTATGGCTACACCTTC. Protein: CASSGSIIVDYGYTF.

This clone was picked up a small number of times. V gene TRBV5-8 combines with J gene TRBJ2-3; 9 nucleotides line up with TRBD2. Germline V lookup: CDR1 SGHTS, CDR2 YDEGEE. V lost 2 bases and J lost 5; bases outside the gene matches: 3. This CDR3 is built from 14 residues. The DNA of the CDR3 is TGTGCCAGCAGCTTTTTTAGCGGGAGAGATACGCAGTATTTT. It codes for CASSFFSGRDTQYF. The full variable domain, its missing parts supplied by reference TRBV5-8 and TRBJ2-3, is EAGVTQSPTHLIKTRGQQATLRCSPISGHTSVYWYQQALGLGLQFLLWYDEGEERNRGNFPPRFSGRQFPNYSSELNVNALELEDSALYLCASSFFSGRDTQYFGPGTRLTVL.

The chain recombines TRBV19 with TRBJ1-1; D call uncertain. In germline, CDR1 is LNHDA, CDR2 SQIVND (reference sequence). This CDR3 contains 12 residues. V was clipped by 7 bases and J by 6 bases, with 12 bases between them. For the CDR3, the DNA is TGTGCCAGTACCCCAAGCGGTGCTGAAGCTTTCTTT. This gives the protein CASTPSGAEAFF.

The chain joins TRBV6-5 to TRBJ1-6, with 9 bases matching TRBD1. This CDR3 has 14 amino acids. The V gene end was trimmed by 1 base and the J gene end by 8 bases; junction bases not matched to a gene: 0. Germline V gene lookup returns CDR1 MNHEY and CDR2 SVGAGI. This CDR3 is CASSYWDRDSPLHF. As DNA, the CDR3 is TGTGCCAGCAGTTACTGGGACAGGGATTCACCCCTCCACTTT.

The CDR3: CASTPSEETQYF. As DNA, the CDR3 is TGTGCCAGCACCCCCTCAGAAGAGACCCAGTACTTC. The chain recombines TRBV7-9 with TRBJ2-5; D unresolved. Germline-derived CDR1 and CDR2 are SEHNR and FQNEAQ (reference sequence). V lost 7 bases to trimming and J lost 3 bases, with 9 bases between them. The length of the CDR3 is 12 residues.

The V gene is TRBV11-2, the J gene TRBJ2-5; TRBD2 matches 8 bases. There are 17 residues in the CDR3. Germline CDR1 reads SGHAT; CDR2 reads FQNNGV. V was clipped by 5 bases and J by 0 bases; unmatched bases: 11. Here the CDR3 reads CASSPFPAGEYQETQYF. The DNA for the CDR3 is TGTGCCAGCAGCCCCTTCCCAGCGGGAGAGTACCAAGAGACCCAGTACTTC. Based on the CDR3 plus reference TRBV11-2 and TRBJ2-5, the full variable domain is EAGVAQSPRYKIIEKRQSVAFWCNPISGHATLYWYQQILGQGPKLLIQFQNNGVVDDSQLPKDRFSAERLKGVDSTLKIQPAKLEDSAVYLCASSPFPAGEYQETQYFGPGTRLLVL.

As DNA, the CDR3 is TGTGCCAGCAGTGACGGCACGAGGAGGAAGACCCAGTACTTC. It specifies CASSDGTRRKTQYF. The chain carries TRBV2 and TRBJ2-5; TRBD2 might be the D (5 bases). This CDR3 has 14 residues. Trimming left V 3 bases short and J 6 bases short, with 14 bases between. Per the germline V gene, CDR1 is SNHLY and CDR2 is FYNNEI. Drawing the rest from reference TRBV2 and TRBJ2-5, the complete variable domain is EPEVTQTPSHQVTQMGQEVILRCVPISNHLYFYWYRQILGQKVEFLVSFYNNEISEKSEIFDDQFSVERPDGSNFTLKIRSTKLEDSAMYFCASSDGTRRKTQYFGPGTRLLVL.

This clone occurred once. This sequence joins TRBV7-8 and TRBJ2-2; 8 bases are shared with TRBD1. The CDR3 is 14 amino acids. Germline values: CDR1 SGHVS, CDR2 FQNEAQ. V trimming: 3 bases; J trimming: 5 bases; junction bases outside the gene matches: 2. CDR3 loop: CASSFTGGTGELFF. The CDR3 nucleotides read TGTGCCAGCAGCTTTACAGGGGGGACCGGGGAGCTGTTTTTT.

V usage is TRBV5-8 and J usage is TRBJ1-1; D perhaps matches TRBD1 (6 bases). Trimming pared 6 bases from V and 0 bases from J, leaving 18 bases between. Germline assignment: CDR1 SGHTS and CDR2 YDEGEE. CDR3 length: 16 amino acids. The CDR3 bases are TGTGCCAGCACCCGGGGGGCCGGAGGGATGAACACTGAAGCTTTCTTT. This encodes CASTRGAGGMNTEAFF.

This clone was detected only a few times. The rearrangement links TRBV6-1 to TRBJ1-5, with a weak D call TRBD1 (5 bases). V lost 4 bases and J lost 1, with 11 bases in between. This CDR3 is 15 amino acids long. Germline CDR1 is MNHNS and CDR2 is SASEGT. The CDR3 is CASSADTASNQPQHF. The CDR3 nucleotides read TGTGCCAGCAGTGCGGACACGGCCAGCAATCAGCCCCAGCATTTT.

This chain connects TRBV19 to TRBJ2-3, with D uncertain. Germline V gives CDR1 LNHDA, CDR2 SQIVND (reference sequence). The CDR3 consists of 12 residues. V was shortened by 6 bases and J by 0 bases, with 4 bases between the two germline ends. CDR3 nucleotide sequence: TGTGCCAGTAGACAGAGCACAGATACGCAGTATTTT. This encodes CASRQSTDTQYF.

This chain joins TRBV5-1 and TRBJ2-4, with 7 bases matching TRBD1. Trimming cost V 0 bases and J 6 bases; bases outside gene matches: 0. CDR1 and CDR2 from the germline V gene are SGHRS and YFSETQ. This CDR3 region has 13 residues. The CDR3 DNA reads TGCGCCAGCAGCTTGGGACAGGGAAACATTCAGTACTTC. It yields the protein CASSLGQGNIQYF.

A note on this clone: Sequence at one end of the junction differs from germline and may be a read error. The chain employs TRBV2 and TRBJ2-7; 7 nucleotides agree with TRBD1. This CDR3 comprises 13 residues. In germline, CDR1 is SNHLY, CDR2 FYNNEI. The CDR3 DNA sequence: TGTGCCAGCAGTGAAGAGGATCAGGAGACAGGGCGGTTC. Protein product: CASSEEDQETGRF.

The CDR3 region is CATSREAGTDINQPQHF. DNA for the CDR3: TGTGCCACCAGCAGAGAGGCGGGGACGGATATCAATCAGCCCCAGCATTTT. The rearrangement links TRBV15 to TRBJ1-5, with a possible D match to TRBD1 (5 bases). This CDR3 is built from 17 residues. V lost 0 bases to trimming and J lost 3 bases, with 15 bases between them. Germline assignment: CDR1 LNHNV and CDR2 YYDKDF (reference sequence).

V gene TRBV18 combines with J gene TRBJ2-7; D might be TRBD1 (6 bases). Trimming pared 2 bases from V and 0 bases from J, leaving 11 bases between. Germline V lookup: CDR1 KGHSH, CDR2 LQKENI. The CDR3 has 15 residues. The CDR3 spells CASSPRLGGSYEQYF. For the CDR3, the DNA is TGTGCCAGCTCACCAAGATTAGGGGGCTCCTACGAGCAGTACTTC.

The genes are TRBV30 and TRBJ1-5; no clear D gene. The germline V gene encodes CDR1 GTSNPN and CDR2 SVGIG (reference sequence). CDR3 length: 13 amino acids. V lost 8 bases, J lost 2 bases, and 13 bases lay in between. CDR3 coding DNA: TGTGCCGCGGGGAAGGAGGGCAATCAGCCCCAGCATTTT. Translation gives CAAGKEGNQPQHF.

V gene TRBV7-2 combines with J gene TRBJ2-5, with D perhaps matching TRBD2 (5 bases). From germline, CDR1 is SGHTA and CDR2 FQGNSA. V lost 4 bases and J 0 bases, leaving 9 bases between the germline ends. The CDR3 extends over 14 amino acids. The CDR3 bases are TGTGCCAGCAGCTCAGACTATCACCAAGAGACCCAGTACTTC. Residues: CASSSDYHQETQYF.

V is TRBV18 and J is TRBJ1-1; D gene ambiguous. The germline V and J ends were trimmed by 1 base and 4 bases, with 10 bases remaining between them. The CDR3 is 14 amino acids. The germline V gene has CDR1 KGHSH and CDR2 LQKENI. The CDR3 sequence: CASSPREGGTEAFF. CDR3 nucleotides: TGTGCCAGCTCACCACGTGAGGGCGGCACTGAAGCTTTCTTT.

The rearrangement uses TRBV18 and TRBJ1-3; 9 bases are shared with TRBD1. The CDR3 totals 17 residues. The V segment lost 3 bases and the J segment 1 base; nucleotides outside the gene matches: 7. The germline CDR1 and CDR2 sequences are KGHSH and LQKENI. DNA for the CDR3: TGTGCCAGCTCACCGTCACAGGGGGCGCTTTCTGGAAACACCATATATTTT. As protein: CASSPSQGALSGNTIYF.

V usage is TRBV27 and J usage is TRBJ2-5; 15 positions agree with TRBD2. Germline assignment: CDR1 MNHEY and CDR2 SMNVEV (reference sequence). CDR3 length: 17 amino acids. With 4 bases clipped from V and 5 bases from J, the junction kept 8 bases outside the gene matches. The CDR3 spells CASSSRTSGRGGETQYF. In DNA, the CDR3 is TGTGCCAGCAGTTCTAGGACTAGCGGGAGGGGGGGGGAGACCCAGTACTTC.

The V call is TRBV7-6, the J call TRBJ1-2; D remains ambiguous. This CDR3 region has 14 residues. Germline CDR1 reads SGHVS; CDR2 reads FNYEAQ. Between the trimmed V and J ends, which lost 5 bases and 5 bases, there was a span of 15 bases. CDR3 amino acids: CASSLSPKGYGYTF. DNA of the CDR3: TGTGCCAGCAGCCTAAGCCCCAAGGGATATGGCTACACCTTC.

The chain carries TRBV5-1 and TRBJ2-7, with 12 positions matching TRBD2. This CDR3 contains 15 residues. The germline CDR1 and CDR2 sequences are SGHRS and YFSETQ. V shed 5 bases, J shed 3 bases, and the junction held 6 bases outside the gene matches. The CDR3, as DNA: TGCGCCAGCAGACCGACTAGCGGGAGTCTCTACGAGCAGTACTTC. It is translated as CASRPTSGSLYEQYF.

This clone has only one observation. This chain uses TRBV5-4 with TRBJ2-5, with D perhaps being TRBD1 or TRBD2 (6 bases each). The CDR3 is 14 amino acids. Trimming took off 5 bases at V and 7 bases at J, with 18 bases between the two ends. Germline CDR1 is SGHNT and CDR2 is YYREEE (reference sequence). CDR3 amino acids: CASRLAEGGGTQYF. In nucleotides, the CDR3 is TGTGCCAGCAGATTAGCGGAGGGGGGTGGGACCCAGTACTTC.

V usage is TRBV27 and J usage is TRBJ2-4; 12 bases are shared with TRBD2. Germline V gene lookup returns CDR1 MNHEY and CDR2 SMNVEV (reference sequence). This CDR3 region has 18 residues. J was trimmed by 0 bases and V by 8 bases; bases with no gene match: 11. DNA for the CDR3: TGTGCCAGCGGCCGCGGACTAGCGGGACACCTAGCCAAAAACATTCAGTACTTC. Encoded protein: CASGRGLAGHLAKNIQYF.